Listed here is a single T cell receptor beta chain. The entry originates in a study of blood T cell repertoires in COVID-19. Study-level information: The study drew acute and convalescent COVID-19 samples from the United States, Italy and Spain. The cDNA or gDNA used as material had been derived from T cells, B-cell-depleted T cells, or PBMCs.

The CDR3 extends over 15 amino acids. Germline V lookup: CDR1 MNHNY, CDR2 SVGAGI (reference sequence). Between the trimmed V and J ends, which lost 2 bases and 1 base, there was a span of 11 bases. The authors' processing: Reference gene primer amplification yielded estimated nucleated cell counts. Libraries were prepared by immunoSEQ multiplex PCR; TCRdb keeps only in-frame clonotypes and omits some of them. V and J calls and clone size come straight from that table; D and trimming were deduced from the DNA. In the table there are about 94,000 clones, about 80% of which are singletons. This chain links TRBV6-6 with TRBJ1-1, with D uncertain. Specimen: peripheral blood. The source is a man aged 60 to 69 with acute or convalescent COVID-19. CDR3 bases: TGTGCCAGCAGTTACCCGAGGATTGGGAACACTGAAGCTTTCTTT. As protein: CASSYPRIGNTEAFF.